This TCR beta chain derives from a study of blood T cell repertoires in COVID-19. Study background: Acute and convalescent COVID-19 specimens originated in the United States, Italy and Spain. In each case, the material was cDNA or gDNA derived from T cells, B-cell-depleted T cells, or PBMCs.

In the original analysis: Amplified reference gene primers provided the basis for estimating nucleated cell counts. Libraries were prepared by immunoSEQ multiplex PCR; TCRdb keeps only in-frame clonotypes and omits some of them. The V and J calls and clone size are taken from that table; D and trimming were inferred from the DNA. The repertoire holds over 250,000 clones, with 80% to 95% as singletons. Trimming left V 3 bases short and J 0 bases short, with 17 bases between. This CDR3 has 17 amino acids. CDR1 and CDR2 from the germline V gene are MNHEY and SVGEGT. Followed over time, Seattle patients had been enrolled while infection was active.

Material: peripheral blood. This chain connects TRBV6-2 or TRBV6-3 to TRBJ1-1; weak D call: TRBD1 (6 bases). The sequence came from a person between 18 and 30 years old with COVID-19, enrolled during active disease. For the CDR3, the DNA is TGTGCCAGCAGTTATTCCGGACAGCATTATATGAACACTGAAGCTTTCTTT. It specifies CASSYSGQHYMNTEAFF.